These 5 T cell receptor beta chains came from one sample sequenced in a study of blood T cell repertoires in COVID-19. Sequencing was performed with immunoSEQ multiplex PCR; in TCRdb, only in-frame clones are kept and a portion is missing. The sample shows just under 350,000 clones, about 83% of them seen only once. The specimen was peripheral blood. All receptors derive from a man younger than 40 with active or convalescent COVID-19.

CDR3 region: CASSLEGQGAYEQYF. The DNA of the CDR3 is TGTGCCAGCAGCTTGGAGGGACAGGGGGCCTACGAGCAGTACTTC. The rearrangement uses TRBV11-3 and TRBJ2-7; 11 nucleotides line up with TRBD1. The CDR3 is 15 residues long. CDR1 and CDR2 (germline): SGHNT, YENEEA. J lost 2 bases, V lost 3 bases, and 3 bases had no gene match.

The chain recombines TRBV3-1 (or the pseudogene TRBV3-2) with TRBJ2-7; D not resolved. This CDR3 region has 15 residues. Trimming shortened V by 4 bases and J by 0 bases, and 13 bases separated the two germline ends. Germline V lookup: CDR1 LGHDT, CDR2 YNNKEL (reference sequence). In nucleotides, the CDR3 is TGTGCCAGCAGCCCCTCGCGTCGAAGCTCCTACGAGCAGTACTTC. Amino acid sequence: CASSPSRRSSYEQYF.

The V call is TRBV3-1 (or the pseudogene TRBV3-2), the J call TRBJ1-2; the D gene is possibly TRBD1 (5 bases). The germline V gene has CDR1 LGHDT and CDR2 YNNKEL (reference sequence). This CDR3 is built from 14 residues. Trimming removed 0 bases from V and 4 bases from J, with 9 bases in between. CDR3 sequence reads: CASSQELGLYGYTF. The DNA of the CDR3 is TGTGCCAGCAGCCAAGAATTGGGACTCTATGGCTACACCTTC.

The rearrangement joins TRBV3-1 (or the pseudogene TRBV3-2) to TRBJ1-3; D unclear. Germline V gives CDR1 LGHDT, CDR2 YNNKEL (reference sequence). V was trimmed by 5 bases and J by 0 bases, leaving 14 bases between them. CDR3 length: 16 amino acids. The CDR3 reads CASSYTILISGNTIYF. CDR3 sequence (DNA): TGTGCCAGCAGCTACACCATCCTCATCTCTGGAAACACCATATATTTT.

This clone was observed a single time. The CDR3 is CSAALRGEQYF. DNA for the CDR3: TGCAGTGCCGCCCTCCGGGGCGAGCAGTACTTC. J is TRBJ2-7 and V is TRBV20-1; weak D call: TRBD2 (5 bases). Deletions cut 6 bases from V and 6 bases from J, with 12 bases between. The CDR3 is 11 residues long. Germline V CDR1 and CDR2: DFQATT, SNEGSKA (reference sequence).